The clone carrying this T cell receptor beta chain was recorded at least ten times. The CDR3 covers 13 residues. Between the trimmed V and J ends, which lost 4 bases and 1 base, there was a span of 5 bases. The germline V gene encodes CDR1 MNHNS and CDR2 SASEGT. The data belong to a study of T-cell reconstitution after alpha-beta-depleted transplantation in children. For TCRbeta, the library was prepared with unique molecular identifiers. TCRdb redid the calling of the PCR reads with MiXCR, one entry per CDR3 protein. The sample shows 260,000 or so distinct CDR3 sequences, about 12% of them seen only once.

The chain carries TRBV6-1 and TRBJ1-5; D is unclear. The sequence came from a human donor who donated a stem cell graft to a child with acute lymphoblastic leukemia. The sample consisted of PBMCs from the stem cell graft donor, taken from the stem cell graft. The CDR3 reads CASSGRSNQPQHF. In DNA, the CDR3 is TGTGCCAGCAGTGGTAGGAGCAATCAGCCCCAGCATTTT.